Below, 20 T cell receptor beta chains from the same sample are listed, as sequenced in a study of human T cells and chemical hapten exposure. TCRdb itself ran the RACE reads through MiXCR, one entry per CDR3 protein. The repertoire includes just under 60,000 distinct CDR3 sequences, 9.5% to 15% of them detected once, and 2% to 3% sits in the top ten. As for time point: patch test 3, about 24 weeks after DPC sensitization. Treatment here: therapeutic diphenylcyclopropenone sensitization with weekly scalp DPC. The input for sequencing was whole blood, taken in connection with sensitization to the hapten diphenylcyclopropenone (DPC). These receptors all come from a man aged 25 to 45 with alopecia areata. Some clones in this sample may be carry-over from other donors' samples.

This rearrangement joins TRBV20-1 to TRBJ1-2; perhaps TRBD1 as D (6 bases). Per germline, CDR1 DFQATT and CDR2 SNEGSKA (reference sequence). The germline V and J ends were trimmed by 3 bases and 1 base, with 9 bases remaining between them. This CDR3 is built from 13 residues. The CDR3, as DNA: TGCAGTGCTAGTTCGGACAGTAACTATGGCTACACCTTC. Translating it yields CSASSDSNYGYTF.

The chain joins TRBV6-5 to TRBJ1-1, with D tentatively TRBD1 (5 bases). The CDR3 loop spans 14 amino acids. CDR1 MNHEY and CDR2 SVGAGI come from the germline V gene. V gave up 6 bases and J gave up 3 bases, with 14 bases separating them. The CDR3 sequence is CASRRGVVDTEAFF. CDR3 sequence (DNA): TGTGCCAGCAGACGAGGGGTTGTGGACACTGAAGCTTTCTTT.

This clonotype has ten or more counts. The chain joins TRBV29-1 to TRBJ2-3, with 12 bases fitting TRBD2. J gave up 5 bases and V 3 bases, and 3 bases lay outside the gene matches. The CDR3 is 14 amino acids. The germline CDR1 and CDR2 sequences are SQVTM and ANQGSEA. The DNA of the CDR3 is TGCAGCGTTGATGGGACTAGCGGGCGAGATACGCAGTATTTT. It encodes CSVDGTSGRDTQYF.

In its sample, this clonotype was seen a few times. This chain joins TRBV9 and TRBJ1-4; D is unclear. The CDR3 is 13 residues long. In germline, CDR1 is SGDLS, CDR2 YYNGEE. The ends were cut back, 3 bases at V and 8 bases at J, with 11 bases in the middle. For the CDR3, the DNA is TGTGCCAGCAGCGAGGCCCCAGGCGAAAAACTGTTTTTT. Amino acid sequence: CASSEAPGEKLFF.

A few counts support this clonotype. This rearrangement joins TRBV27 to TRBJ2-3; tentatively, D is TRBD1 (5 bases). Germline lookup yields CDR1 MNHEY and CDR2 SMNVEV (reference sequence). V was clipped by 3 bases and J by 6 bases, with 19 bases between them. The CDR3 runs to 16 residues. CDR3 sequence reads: CASSFQVGRGSDTQYF. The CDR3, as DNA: TGTGCCAGCAGTTTTCAAGTGGGGCGTGGTTCGGATACGCAGTATTTT.

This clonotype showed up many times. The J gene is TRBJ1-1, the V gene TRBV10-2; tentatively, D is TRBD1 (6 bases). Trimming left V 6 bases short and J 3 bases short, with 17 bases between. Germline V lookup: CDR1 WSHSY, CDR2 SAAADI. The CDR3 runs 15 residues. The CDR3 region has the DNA TGCGCCAGCAGAAGAAGGGGGATGAGTTACACTGAAGCTTTCTTT. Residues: CASRRRGMSYTEAFF.

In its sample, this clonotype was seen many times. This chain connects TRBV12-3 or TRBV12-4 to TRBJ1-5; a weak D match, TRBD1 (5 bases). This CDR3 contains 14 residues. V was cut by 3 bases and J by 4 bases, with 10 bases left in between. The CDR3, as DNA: TGTGCCAGCAGTTTCAGGGAGGGAAATCAGCCCCAGCATTTT. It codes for CASSFREGNQPQHF.

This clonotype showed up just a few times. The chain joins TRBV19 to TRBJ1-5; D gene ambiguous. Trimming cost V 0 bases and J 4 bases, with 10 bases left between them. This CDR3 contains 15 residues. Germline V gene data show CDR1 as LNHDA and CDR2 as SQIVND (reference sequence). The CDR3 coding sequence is TGTGCCAGTAGTATAGAACAGTCAGTTAATCAGCCCCAGCATTTT. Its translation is CASSIEQSVNQPQHF.

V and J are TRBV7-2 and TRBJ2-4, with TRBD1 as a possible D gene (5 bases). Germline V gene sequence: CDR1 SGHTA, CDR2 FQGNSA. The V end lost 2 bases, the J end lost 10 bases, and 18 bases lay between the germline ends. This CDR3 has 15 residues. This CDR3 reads CASSLNVAAGPIQYF. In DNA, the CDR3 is TGTGCCAGCAGCTTAAACGTCGCTGCAGGGCCAATTCAGTACTTC.

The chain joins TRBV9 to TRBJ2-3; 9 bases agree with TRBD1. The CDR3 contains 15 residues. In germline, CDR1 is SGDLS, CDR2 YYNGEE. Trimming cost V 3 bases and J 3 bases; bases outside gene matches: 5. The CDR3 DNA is TGTGCCAGCAGCGCGACCGGACAGGGGACAGATACGCAGTATTTT. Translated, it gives CASSATGQGTDTQYF.

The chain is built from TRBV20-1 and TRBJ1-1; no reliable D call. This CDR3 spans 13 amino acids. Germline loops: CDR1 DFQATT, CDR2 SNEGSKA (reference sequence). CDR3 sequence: CRSQRPADTEAFF. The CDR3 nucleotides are TGCAGGTCGCAGAGGCCAGCGGACACTGAAGCTTTCTTT.

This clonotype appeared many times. The CDR3 loop is CASSAGRTQYF. CDR3 nucleotide sequence: TGTGCCAGCAGTGCCGGACGGACCCAGTACTTC. The chain is built from TRBV25-1 and TRBJ2-5; D remains ambiguous. The V gene lost 4 bases and the J gene lost 7 bases, with 7 bases spanning the gap. The CDR3 is 11 residues long. The germline gives CDR1 MGHDK, CDR2 SYGVNS.

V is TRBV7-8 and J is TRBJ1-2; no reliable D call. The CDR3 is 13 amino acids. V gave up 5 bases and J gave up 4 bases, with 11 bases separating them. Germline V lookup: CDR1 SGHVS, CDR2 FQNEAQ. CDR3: CASSAGRVYGYTF. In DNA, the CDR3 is TGTGCCAGCAGCGCGGGGAGAGTCTATGGCTACACCTTC.

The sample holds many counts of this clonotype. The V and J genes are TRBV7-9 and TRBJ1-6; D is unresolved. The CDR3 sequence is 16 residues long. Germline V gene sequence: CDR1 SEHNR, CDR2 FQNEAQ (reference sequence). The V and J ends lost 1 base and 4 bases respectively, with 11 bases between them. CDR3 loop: CASSLVAGTYNSPLHF. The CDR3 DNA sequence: TGTGCCAGCAGCTTAGTGGCGGGAACTTATAATTCACCCCTCCACTTT.

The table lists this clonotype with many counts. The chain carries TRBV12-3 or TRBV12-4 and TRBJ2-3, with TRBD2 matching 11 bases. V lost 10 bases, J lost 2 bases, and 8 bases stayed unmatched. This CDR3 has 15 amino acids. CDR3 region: CATRPSGGTTDTQYF. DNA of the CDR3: TGTGCCACCCGCCCTAGCGGGGGGACCACAGATACGCAGTATTTT.

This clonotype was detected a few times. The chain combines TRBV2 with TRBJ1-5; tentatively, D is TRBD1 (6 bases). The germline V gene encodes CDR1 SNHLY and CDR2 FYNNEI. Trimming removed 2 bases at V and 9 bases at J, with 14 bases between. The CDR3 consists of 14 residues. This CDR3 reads CASSEPGTIRPQHF. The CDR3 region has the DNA TGTGCCAGCAGTGAACCCGGGACAATCCGGCCCCAGCATTTT.

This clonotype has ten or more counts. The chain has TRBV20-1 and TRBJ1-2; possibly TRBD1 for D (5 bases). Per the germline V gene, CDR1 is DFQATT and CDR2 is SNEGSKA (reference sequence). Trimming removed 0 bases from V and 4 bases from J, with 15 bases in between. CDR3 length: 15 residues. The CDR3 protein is CSARDRSYGAYGYTF. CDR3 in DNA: TGCAGTGCTAGAGATCGGTCTTACGGGGCCTATGGCTACACCTTC.

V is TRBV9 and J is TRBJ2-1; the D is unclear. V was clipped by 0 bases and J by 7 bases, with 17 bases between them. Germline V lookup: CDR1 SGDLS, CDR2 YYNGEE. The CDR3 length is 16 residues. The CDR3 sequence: CASSVAVLDVVNEQFF. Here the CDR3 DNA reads TGTGCCAGCAGCGTAGCTGTCCTAGATGTTGTGAATGAGCAGTTCTTC.

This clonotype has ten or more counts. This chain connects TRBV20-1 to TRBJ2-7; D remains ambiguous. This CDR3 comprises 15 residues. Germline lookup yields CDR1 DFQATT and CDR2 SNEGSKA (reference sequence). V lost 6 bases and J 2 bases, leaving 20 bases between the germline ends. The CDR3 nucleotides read TGCAGTGCCTACCCGCCCGTCGGGCTCCCCTACGAGCAGTACTTC. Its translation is CSAYPPVGLPYEQYF.

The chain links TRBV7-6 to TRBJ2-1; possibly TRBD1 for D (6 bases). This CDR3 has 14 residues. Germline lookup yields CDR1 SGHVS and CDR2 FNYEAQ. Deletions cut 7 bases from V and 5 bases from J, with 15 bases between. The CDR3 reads CASTPGHSDNEQFF. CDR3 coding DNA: TGTGCCAGCACCCCGGGACACTCGGACAATGAGCAGTTCTTC. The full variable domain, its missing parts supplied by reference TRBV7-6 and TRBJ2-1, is GAGVSQSPRYKVTKRGQDVALRCDPISGHVSLYWYRQALGQGPEFLTYFNYEAQQDKSGLPNDRFSAERPEGSISTLTIQRTEQRDSAMYRCASTPGHSDNEQFFGPGTRLTVL.